This T cell receptor (beta chain) emerged from a study of blood T cell repertoires in COVID-19. The overall study: Whether acute or convalescent, the COVID-19 samples came from the United States, Italy and Spain. The analysed material was cDNA or gDNA that came from T cells, B-cell-depleted T cells, or PBMCs.

The CDR3 has 15 residues. The germline gives CDR1 MDHEN, CDR2 SYDVKM. Trimming removed 1 base from V and 6 bases from J; junction bases left unmatched: 5. Patients from Seattle were sampled longitudinally, starting during active infection. This table comes from immunoSEQ multiplex PCR, and its TCRdb copy is limited to in-frame clones, with some not included. The sample has nearly 300,000 clones; about 88% are singletons. The sequence was obtained from a human donor with COVID-19, enrolled during active disease. The donor label of this sample is uncertain. Input material: peripheral blood. The rearrangement joins TRBV28 to TRBJ2-1; 8 positions match TRBD1. Here the CDR3 reads CASSLYRGVPNEQFF. CDR3 nucleotides: TGTGCCAGCAGTTTATACAGGGGGGTGCCCAATGAGCAGTTCTTC. Combining the CDR3 with reference TRBV28 and TRBJ2-1 gives the whole variable domain DVKVTQSSRYLVKRTGEKVFLECVQDMDHENMFWYRQDPGLGLRLIYFSYDVKMKEKGDIPEGYSVSREKKERFSLILESASTNQTSMYLCASSLYRGVPNEQFFGPGTRLTVL.